Included here is one TCR beta chain sequence, with context. The specificity of this receptor is unknown. Its ends do not fully match the called genes, so a read error is possible. This sample also contains other DNA sequences that code for the same CDR3. As encoded in the germline V gene, CDR1 is SNHLY while CDR2 is FYNNEI. The CDR3 measures 14 amino acids from cysteine to phenylalanine. The retained sequence is limited to the CDR3, 42 bases, with the frame set at the first base. The cohort consisted of 650 to 850 healthy bone marrow donors. At the time of sampling, all cohort members were nominally healthy, though unrecorded immune exposures were likely present. The donor was CMV seronegative and belonged to the group of 350 or so seronegative cohort members. A peripheral blood sample was provided by each donor, and peripheral blood mononuclear cells were used for TCR beta sequencing. Genomic DNA extraction from the blood cell samples was performed with the Qiagen DNeasy Blood Extraction Kit.

This record belongs to a study of cytomegalovirus exposure and HLA in healthy donors (dated by TCRdb to 2017 to 2019). Broadly, across the study: In an earlier analysis of approximately 500 of the donors, 276 Gb of sequence data and just under 120 million unique TCR beta sequences from roughly 190 million T cells were reported. An early release covering 550 to 700 HLA-typed donors comprised 300 to 350 gigabases of sequencing data and tens of millions of unique TCR sequences. Of the approximately 400 genotyped donors, over 70% fell in the genetic ancestry cluster associated with self-reported Caucasian donors. The study aimed to test whether signatures of past pathogen exposure could be identified by cataloging public T cell receptors. The study used immunosequencing to profile the T cell repertoires of some 600 subjects and linked those repertoires to cytomegalovirus serostatus. Along with the roughly 700-subject first cohort, a separate validation cohort of about 110 different subjects was used. To predict cytomegalovirus infection status, the study brought together high-throughput TCR immunosequencing, statistical association of individual TCRs with disease status, and machine learning. In a later analysis, previously published TCR beta repertoires from about 640 donors were re-analyzed and high-resolution HLA genotyping was added so that TCR occurrence patterns could be studied. The later analysis used no new phenotypic data to find candidate immune exposures, relying instead on TCR beta sequences and their occurrence across donors. To decide whether each TCR beta V gene segment behaved as functional or pseudogenic, an earlier analysis of 587 of the donors relied on high-throughput TCR beta sequencing. Donor age, sex, ethnicity and CMV serostatus were compiled together with the repertoire data. A later genetic analysis took genome-wide SNP genotypes for about three fifths of the roughly 700 donors and used that subset as a discovery cohort. Every discovery cohort repertoire had been produced on one sequencing platform. HLA typing included class I and class II loci at four-digit resolution. Typing coverage varied by locus: about 620-630 donors for A, B, C, DRB1 and DQB1; roughly 500 for DQA1; over 600 for DPA1; more than 450 for DPB1. Four to six DR-DQ haplotypes were handled as single units for association and clustering, since linkage in the cohort was strong. Across 398 genotyped donors of the cohort, an average of about 240,000 unique TCR beta nucleotide sequences per donor were sequenced, and roughly 17% of those sequences were non-productive. On the study overall, not on this receptor specifically: A further reported finding was that TCR beta sequences accurately predicted the HLA-A and HLA-B alleles for most subjects in the first cohort. An earlier analysis of 587 of the donors showed that most TCR beta V segments appeared in productive rearrangements either about 87% or about 30% of the time, which broadly matched IMGT annotations. In a later analysis, HLA-associated TCR beta chains were found to be more clonally expanded and to have lower generation probabilities than equally common non-associated chains. In a later analysis, TCR association rates were found to vary across HLA loci, with the most associated TCRs seen for DRB1 alleles and the fewest for HLA-C alleles. This cohort had only TCR beta chains sequenced, and the lack of alpha or paired-chain data limited which features could be detected. According to a later genetic analysis, donors in an Asian-associated ancestry cluster had fewer N-insertions in productive TCRs than the roughly 700-donor mean. According to a later analysis, most CMV-associated TCR beta chains appeared to be HLA-restricted, and the HLA associations seemed to be driven largely by CMV exposure. The study gave a list of about 170 TCR beta chains associated with cytomegalovirus. According to the authors, the approach could potentially be generalized to other disease states and immunological phenotypes. Because counts were too low, more than 15 rarely observed V segments, including chromosome 9 orphons, were excluded from the earlier analysis of several hundred of the donors. While some public TCRs were present in many individuals, most TCR sequences turned up only very rarely across donors. Because the 87-base-pair reads could not distinguish some IMGT-functional V segments, including TRBV6-2 and TRBV6-3, those segments were excluded. Linkage disequilibrium might explain the correlated functional status among segregating V segments, but an unknown experimental factor could not be excluded. When HLA alleles, especially DR and DQ, strongly co-occurred, TCR associations were difficult to assign to individual alleles. Because HLA typing was unavailable for some donors at each locus, only the typed subset was used in association tests. The classifier was reported to diagnose cytomegalovirus status with high specificity and sensitivity in both the original and validation cohorts. A later analysis reported that several top co-occurrence clusters appeared linked to parvovirus B19, influenza, CMV and Epstein-Barr virus. In a later analysis, 15,000 to 20,000 TCR beta sequences were associated with specific HLA alleles at a false discovery rate of 0.05. In a later genetic analysis, a missense DCLRE1C variant was associated with V-gene and J-gene trimming of TCR beta chains, and the association was replicated in an independent cohort. Sequencing depth was assumed to be roughly uniform across donors in the presence/absence analyses, though that assumption may not hold. A group of highly shared sequence variants was considered likely to be a technical artifact of the sequencing pipeline. CMV serostatus was the only immune exposure information available for the cohort. In vitro tests confirmed that a few of the cytomegalovirus-associated TCR beta chains recognize cytomegalovirus antigens.

Library preparation used the immunoSEQ multiplex PCR assay. A mixture of 60 forward primers for TCR Vbeta segments and 13 reverse primers for TCR Jbeta segments was used in the multiplex PCR. The CDR3 region of rearranged TCR beta genes was amplified from genomic DNA by a multiplex PCR assay. Amplified TCR beta libraries were sequenced as 87-base-pair reads on the Illumina HiSeq System. As for the authors' bioinformatics: A later analysis tallied tens of millions of unique TCR beta chains across the 700 or so repertoires, and around 9.9 million of those chains were shared by two or more donors. Raw reads were error-corrected and collapsed into unique sequences by a nearest-neighbor algorithm in which closely related sequences were merged to remove PCR and sequencing errors. CDR3 sequences were aligned to IMGT reference sequences to assign V, D and J gene segments. Each retained sequence needed at least a six-nucleotide match to both a V gene segment and a J gene segment. A rearrangement counted as productive if the CDR3 had no stop codons and remained in frame with V and J, and every other rearrangement counted as non-productive. CDR3 was defined by IMGT convention, running from the second conserved V-encoded cysteine to the conserved J-encoded phenylalanine. The earlier analysis of 587 of the donors excluded sequences that lacked an unambiguous match to a single V gene segment. An earlier analysis of around 600 of the donors classified V segments as functional when productive rearrangements were above 56.7% and as segregating when the standard deviation between donors was above 5%. To diagnose cytomegalovirus status from the catalog of TCR beta chain sequences, a statistical classification framework was built. V and J gene assignment, in a later analysis, came from comparing TCR nucleotide sequences with IMGT/GENE-DB human TR gene sequences. A later analysis assigned CDR3 sequences and most-parsimonious VDJ recombination scenarios with the TCRdist pipeline. In a later analysis, every TCR beta chain was defined by the combination of its CDR3 amino acid sequence and its V-gene family, and reads without a unique V-gene family were dropped. A later analysis removed several hundred highly shared, low-generation-probability nucleotide sequences to deal with suspected cross-contamination and a sequencing artifact. For each public chain, a later analysis derived a clonal expansion index from normalized ranks of inferred template counts within each repertoire. A later analysis computed generation probabilities with a VDJ recombination model fitted to out-of-frame rearrangements, and checked the results against IGoR. In a later analysis, hypergeometric tests were used to score TCR-TCR, TCR-HLA and TCR-CMV co-occurrence, with a repertoire-size bias correction applied to TCR pairs. In a later analysis, false discovery rates were estimated by permuting HLA or CMV assignments 20 times. In a later analysis, co-occurring TCRs were grouped using DBSCAN, with TCRdist sequence similarity added in when clustering inside HLA-allele-positive subsets. Co-occurrence clustering excluded repertoires with fewer than 30,000 or more than 120,000 public chains, plus five with anomalous nucleotide sharing. TCRdb holds this immuneACCESS table with in-frame rearrangements only. Some clones are missing; in checked studies, unresolved V genes explain under half, and the rest has no known cause. V, J and clone size reflect that table, while D and trimming were determined from the DNA. The sample data list some 76,000 clones, and 65% to 85% of these were observed just once. The ten largest make up approximately 2.4% of the sample.

This TCR was recovered from a woman aged 45-59 years in good health and CMV-seronegative. This chain joins TRBV2 to TRBJ1-2; 7 central nucleotides agree with TRBD1. Input material: PBMCs. For the CDR3, the sequence is CASSVETGLYGYTF. The DNA reads as follows: TGTGCCAGCAGTGTGGAGACAGGGCTCTATGGCTACACCTTT.